The clone carrying this T cell receptor beta chain was recorded at least ten times. This specimen comes from a study of T-cell reconstitution after alpha-beta-depleted transplantation in children. Germline-derived CDR1 and CDR2 are SQVTM and ANQGSEA. The CDR3 spans 11 residues. The V end was cut by 0 bases, the J end by 7 bases, with 7 bases between. Unique molecular identifiers were incorporated into the prepared TCRbeta library. TCRdb ran MiXCR on the PCR reads and lists one entry per CDR3 protein. The table has over 150,000 distinct CDR3 sequences, about 14% seen once; the top ten hold about 13%. Sample: PBMCs from the stem cell graft donor, taken from the stem cell graft. This sequence joins TRBV29-1 and TRBJ2-7; D is perhaps TRBD1 or TRBD2 (5 bases each). The origin of this receptor is a human donor who donated a stem cell graft to a child with acute lymphoblastic leukemia. The CDR3 region is CSVEEGEEQYF. The CDR3 bases are TGCAGCGTTGAAGAGGGGGAGGAGCAGTACTTC.